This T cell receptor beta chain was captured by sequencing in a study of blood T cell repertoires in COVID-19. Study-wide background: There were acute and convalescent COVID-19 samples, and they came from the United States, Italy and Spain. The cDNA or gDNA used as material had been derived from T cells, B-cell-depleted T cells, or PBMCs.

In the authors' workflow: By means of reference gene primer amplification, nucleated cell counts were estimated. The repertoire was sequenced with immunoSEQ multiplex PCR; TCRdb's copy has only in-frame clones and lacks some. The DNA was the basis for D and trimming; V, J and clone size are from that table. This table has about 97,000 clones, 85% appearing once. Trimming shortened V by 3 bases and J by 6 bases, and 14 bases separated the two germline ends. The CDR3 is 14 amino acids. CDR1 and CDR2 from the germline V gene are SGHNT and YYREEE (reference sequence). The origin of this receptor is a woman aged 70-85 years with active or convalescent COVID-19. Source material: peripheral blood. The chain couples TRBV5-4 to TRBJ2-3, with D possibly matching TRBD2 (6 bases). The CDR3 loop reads CASSSSGLADTQYF. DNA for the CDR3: TGTGCCAGCAGCTCCTCGGGGCTAGCGGATACGCAGTATTTT. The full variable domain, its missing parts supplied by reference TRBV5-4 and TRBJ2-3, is ETGVTQSPTHLIKTRGQQVTLRCSSQSGHNTVSWYQQALGQGPQFIFQYYREEENGRGNFPPRFSGLQFPNYSSELNVNALELDDSALYLCASSSSGLADTQYFGPGTRLTVL.